This passage covers 5 T cell receptor delta chains from one sample sequenced in a study of gamma delta lymphoproliferative disorders and STAT genes. Genomic DNA from isolated PBMCs served as the sequencing template. TCRdb called clones anew from the multiplex PCR reads with CATT. Among around 1,200 delta-chain clones listed, about 1.5% were seen once. The sequenced sample consisted of blood. The receptor set was obtained from a human donor in good health.

Comment on this clone: TCRdb shows a much larger clone's protein in place of this DNA's translation, and the two differ at residue 17, likely through a read error; the protein shown is translated from the DNA. The V call is TRDV1, the J call TRDJ1; D possibly matches TRDD2 or TRDD3 (8 bases each). V lost 6 bases, J lost 0 bases, and 50 bases lay in between. This CDR3 is 27 amino acids long. Per the germline V gene, CDR1 is TSWWSYY and CDR2 is QGS. CDR3 residues: CALGPRGVGLPKPEVLRDTGYTDKLIF. The CDR3, as DNA: TGTGCTCTTGGCCCCCGAGGGGTCGGCCTTCCTAAGCCCGAGGTACTGAGGGATACGGGGTACACCGATAAACTCATCTTT.

In this sample, this clone turned up a few times. Given a far larger clone just one base away, this is likely a sequencing read error. This sample includes further DNA sequences coding for the same CDR3. The chain joins TRDV1 to TRDJ1; perhaps TRDD3 as D (6 bases). The CDR3 runs 21 residues. Trimming shortened V by 6 bases and J by 0 bases, and 32 bases separated the two germline ends. Germline CDR1 is TSWWSYY and CDR2 is QGS. As DNA, the CDR3 is TGTGCTCTTGGCCCCCCTTATACGCTTAGTGGGGGTCGGAGGTACACCGATAAACTCATCTTT. This gives the protein CALGPPYTLSGGRRYTDKLIF.

Turning to this clone: Given a far larger clone just one base away, this is likely a sequencing read error. This specimen includes other DNA sequences encoding the same CDR3. Written as DNA, the CDR3 is TGTGCTCTTGGGGAGGCTTCCTTCCTACGTCTCCAGAGTCGGGATACGAGGACCGATAAACTCATCTTT. Protein product: CALGEASFLRLQSRDTRTDKLIF. The J gene is TRDJ1, the V gene TRDV1; possibly TRDD2 for D (9 bases). Germline V gene sequence: CDR1 TSWWSYY, CDR2 QGS. The CDR3 sequence is 23 residues long. V lost 3 bases and J lost 2, with 37 bases in between.

As for this clone: The likely explanation is a read error, given a far larger clone one base away. The sample carries other DNA sequences with the same CDR3. The V call is TRDV1, the J call TRDJ1, with D maybe TRDD3 (6 bases). This CDR3 is built from 24 residues. In germline, CDR1 is TSWWSYY, CDR2 QGS. With 0 bases removed from V and 0 bases from J, the gap between germline ends came to 35 bases. CDR3: CALGELRGGGLHGATAGNTDKLIF. The CDR3 DNA follows: TGTGCTCTTGGGGAACTACGGGGTGGGGGTCTGCATGGGGCTACCGCTGGAAACACCGATAAACTCATCTTT.

Notes on this clone: A single base is all that separates this from a far larger clone, so a read error is likely. The V and J genes are TRDV1 and TRDJ1; 8 bases map to TRDD3. Germline CDR1 and CDR2: TSWWSYY and QGS. The CDR3 spans 20 residues. The CDR3 is CALEELPFGLLGVYTDKLIF. CDR3 nucleotides: TGTGCTCTTGAGGAACTCCCCTTCGGACTACTGGGGGTCTACACCGATAAACTCATCTTT.